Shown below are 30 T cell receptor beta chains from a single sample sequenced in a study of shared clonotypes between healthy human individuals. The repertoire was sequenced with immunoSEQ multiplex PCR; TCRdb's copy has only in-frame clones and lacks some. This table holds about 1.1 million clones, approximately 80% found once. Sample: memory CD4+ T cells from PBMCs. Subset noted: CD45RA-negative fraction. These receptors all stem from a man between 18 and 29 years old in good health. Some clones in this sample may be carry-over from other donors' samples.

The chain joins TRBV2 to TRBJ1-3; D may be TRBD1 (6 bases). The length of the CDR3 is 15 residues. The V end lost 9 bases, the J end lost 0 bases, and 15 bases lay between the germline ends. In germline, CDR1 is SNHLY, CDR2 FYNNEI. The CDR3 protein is CASIFGQISGNTIYF. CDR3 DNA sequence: TGTGCCAGTATTTTCGGACAGATCTCTGGAAACACCATATATTTT.

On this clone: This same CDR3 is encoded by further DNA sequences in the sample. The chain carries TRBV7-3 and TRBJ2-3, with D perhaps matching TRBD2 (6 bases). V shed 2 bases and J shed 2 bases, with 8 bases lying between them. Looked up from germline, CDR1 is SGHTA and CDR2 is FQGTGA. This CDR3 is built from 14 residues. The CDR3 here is CASSLGLHTDTQYF. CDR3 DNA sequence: TGTGCCAGCAGCTTAGGACTACACACAGATACGCAGTATTTT.

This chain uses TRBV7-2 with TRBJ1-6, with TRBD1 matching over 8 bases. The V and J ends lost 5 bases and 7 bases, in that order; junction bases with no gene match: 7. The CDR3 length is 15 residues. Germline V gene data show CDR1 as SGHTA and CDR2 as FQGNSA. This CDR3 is CASSVGQGQNSPLHF. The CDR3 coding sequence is TGTGCCAGCAGCGTCGGACAGGGACAAAATTCACCCCTCCACTTT. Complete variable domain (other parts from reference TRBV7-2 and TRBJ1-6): GAGVSQSPSNKVTEKGKDVELRCDPISGHTALYWYRQSLGQGLEFLIYFQGNSAPDKSGLPSDRFSAERTGGSVSTLTIQRTQQEDSAVYLCASSVGQGQNSPLHFGNGTRLTVT.

The CDR3 here is CASSSGTGMDGYTF. DNA of the CDR3: TGCGCCAGCAGCTCCGGGACAGGAATGGATGGCTACACCTTC. The chain combines TRBV5-1 with TRBJ1-2; TRBD1 agrees at 8 bases. Germline lookup yields CDR1 SGHRS and CDR2 YFSETQ. V lost 3 bases, J lost 6 bases, and 7 bases stayed unmatched. CDR3 length: 14 amino acids.

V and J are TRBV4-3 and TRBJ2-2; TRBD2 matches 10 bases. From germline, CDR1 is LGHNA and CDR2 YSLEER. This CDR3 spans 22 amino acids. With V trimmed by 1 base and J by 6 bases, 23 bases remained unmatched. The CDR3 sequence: CASSQALRRQGITSGTAGELFF. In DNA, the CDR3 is TGCGCCAGCAGCCAAGCTCTTAGACGACAGGGTATTACTAGCGGGACGGCCGGGGAGCTGTTTTTT.

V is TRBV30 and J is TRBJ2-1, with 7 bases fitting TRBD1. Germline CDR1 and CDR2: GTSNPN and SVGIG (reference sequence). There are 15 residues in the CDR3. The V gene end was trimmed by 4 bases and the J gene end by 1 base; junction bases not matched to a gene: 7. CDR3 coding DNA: TGTGCCTGGACCAAAGACAGGGCATCCTACAATGAGCAGTTCTTC. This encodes CAWTKDRASYNEQFF. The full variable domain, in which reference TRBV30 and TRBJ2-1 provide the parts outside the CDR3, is SQTIHQWPATLVQPVGSPLSLECTVEGTSNPNLYWYRQAAGRGLQLLFYSVGIGQISSEVPQNLSASRPQDRQFILSSKKLLLSDSGFYLCAWTKDRASYNEQFFGPGTRLTVL.

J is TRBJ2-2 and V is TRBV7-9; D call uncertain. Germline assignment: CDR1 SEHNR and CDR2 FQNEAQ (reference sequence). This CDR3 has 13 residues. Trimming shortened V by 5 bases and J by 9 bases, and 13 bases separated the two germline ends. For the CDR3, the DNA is TGTGCCAGCAGCGTCCGGGCAGAGAGGGAGCTGTTTTTT. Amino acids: CASSVRAERELFF.

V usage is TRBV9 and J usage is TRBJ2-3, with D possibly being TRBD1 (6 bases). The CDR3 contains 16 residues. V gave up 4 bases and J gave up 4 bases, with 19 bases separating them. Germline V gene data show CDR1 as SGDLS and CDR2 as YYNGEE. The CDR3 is CASSPGARDQPDTQYF. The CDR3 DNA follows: TGTGCCAGCAGCCCAGGGGCCCGGGACCAGCCAGATACGCAGTATTTT.

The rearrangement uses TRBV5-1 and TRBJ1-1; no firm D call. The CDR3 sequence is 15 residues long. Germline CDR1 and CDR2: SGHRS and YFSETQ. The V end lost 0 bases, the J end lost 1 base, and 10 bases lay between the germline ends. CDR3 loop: CASSLGVVANTEAFF. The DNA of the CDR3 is TGCGCCAGCAGCTTGGGAGTGGTCGCGAACACTGAAGCTTTCTTT.

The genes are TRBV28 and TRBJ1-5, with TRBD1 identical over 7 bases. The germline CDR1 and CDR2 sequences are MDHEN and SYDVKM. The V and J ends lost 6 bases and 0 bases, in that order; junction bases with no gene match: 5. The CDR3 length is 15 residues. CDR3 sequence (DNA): TGTGCCAGCAGCCCCGGACAGGTTAGCAATCAGCCCCAGCATTTT. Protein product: CASSPGQVSNQPQHF.

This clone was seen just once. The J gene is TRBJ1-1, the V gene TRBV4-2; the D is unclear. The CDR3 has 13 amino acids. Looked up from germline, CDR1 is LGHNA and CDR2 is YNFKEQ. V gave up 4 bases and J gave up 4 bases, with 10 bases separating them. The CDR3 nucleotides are TGTGCCAGCAGCCGCTTACCCGGCACTGAAGCTTTCTTT. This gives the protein CASSRLPGTEAFF.

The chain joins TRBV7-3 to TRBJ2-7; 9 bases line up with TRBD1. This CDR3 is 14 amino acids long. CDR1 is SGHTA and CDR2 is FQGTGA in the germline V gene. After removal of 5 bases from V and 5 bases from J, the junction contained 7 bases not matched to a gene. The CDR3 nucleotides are TGTGCCAGCAGCCTATCGGGACAGGGCCACGAGCAGTACTTC. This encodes CASSLSGQGHEQYF. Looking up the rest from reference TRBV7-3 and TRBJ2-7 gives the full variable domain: GAGVSQTPSNKVTEKGKYVELRCDPISGHTALYWYRQSLGQGPEFLIYFQGTGAADDSGLPNDRFFAVRPEGSVSTLKIQRTERGDSAVYLCASSLSGQGHEQYFGPGTRLTVT.

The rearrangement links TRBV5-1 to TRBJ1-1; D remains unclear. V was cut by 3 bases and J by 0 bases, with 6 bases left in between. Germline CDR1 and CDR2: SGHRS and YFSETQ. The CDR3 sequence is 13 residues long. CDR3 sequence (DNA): TGCGCCAGCAGCTCCGGGATGAACACTGAAGCTTTCTTT. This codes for CASSSGMNTEAFF. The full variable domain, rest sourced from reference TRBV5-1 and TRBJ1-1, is KAGVTQTPRYLIKTRGQQVTLSCSPISGHRSVSWYQQTPGQGLQFLFEYFSETQRNKGNFPGRFSGRQFSNSRSEMNVSTLELGDSALYLCASSSGMNTEAFFGQGTRLTVV.

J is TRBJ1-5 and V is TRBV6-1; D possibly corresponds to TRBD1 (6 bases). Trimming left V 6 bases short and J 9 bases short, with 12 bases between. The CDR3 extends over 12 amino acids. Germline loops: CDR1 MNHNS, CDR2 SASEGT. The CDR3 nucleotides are TGTGCCAGCAGGACAGGTGTGGGGCCCCAGCATTTT. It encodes CASRTGVGPQHF.

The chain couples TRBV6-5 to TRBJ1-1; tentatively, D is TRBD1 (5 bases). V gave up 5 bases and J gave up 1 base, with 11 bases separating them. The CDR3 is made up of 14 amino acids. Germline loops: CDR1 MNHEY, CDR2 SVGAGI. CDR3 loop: CASSRGEGNTEAFF. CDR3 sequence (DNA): TGTGCCAGCAGTCGGGGGGAGGGGAACACTGAAGCTTTCTTT.

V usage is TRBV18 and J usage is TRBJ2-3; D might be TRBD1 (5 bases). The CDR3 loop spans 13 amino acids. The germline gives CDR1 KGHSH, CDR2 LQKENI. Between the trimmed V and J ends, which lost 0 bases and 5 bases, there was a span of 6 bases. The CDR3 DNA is TGTGCCAGCTCACCACCAAGGGGAGATACGCAGTATTTT. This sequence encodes CASSPPRGDTQYF.

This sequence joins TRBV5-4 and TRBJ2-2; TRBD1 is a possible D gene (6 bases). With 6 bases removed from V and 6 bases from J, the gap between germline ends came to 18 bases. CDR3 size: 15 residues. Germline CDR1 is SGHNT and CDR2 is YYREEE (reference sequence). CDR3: CASKGGNFEAGELFF. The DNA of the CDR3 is TGTGCCAGCAAAGGGGGAAACTTCGAAGCCGGGGAGCTGTTTTTT.

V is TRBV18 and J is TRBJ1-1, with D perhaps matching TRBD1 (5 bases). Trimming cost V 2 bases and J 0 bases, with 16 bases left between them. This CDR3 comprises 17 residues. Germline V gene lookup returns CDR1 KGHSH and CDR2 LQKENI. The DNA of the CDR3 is TGTGCCAGCTCACCATATGCAGGGAATTCCATGAACACTGAAGCTTTCTTT. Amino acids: CASSPYAGNSMNTEAFF.

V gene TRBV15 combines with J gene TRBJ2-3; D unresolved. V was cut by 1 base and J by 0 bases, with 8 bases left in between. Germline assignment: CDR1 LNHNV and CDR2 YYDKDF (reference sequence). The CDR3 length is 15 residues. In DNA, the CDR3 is TGTGCCACCAGCAGAGGGGATCCGAGCACAGATACGCAGTATTTT. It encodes CATSRGDPSTDTQYF.

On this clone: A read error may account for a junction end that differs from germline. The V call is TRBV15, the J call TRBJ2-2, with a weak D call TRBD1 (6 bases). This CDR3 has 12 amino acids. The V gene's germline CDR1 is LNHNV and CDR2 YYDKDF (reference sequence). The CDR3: CATSNALGGLFF. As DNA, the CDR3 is TGTGCCACCAGCAACGCCTTAGGGGGGCTGTTTTTT.

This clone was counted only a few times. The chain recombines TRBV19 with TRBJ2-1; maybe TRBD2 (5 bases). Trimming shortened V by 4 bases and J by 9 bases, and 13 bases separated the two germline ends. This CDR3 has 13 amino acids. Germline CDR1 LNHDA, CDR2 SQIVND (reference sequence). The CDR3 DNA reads TGTGCCAGTAGTACGGAGGTATTTAGTGAGCAGTTCTTC. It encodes CASSTEVFSEQFF.

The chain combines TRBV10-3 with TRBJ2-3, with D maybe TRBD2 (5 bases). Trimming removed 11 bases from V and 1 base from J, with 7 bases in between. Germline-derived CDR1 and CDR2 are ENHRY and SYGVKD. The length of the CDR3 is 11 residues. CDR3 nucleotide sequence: TGTGCCGCCGGGGGCACAGATACGCAGTATTTT. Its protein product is CAAGGTDTQYF.

CDR3 protein: CASNHIPQPQHF. CDR3 coding DNA: TGTGCCAGTAACCACATACCGCAGCCCCAGCATTTT. V is TRBV19 and J is TRBJ1-5; D is undetermined. Germline-derived CDR1 and CDR2 are LNHDA and SQIVND (reference sequence). This CDR3 contains 12 residues. Trimming pared 7 bases from V and 7 bases from J, leaving 11 bases between.

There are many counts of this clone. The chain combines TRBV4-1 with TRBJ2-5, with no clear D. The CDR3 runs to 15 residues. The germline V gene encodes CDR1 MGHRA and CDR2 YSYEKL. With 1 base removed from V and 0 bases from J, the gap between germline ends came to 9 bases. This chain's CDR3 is CASSQGFTYQETQYF. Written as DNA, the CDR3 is TGCGCCAGCAGCCAAGGGTTCACGTACCAAGAGACCCAGTACTTC.

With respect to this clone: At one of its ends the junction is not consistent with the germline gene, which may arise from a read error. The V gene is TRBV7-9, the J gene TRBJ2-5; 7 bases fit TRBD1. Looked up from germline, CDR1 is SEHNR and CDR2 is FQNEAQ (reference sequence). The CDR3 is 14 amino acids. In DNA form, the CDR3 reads TGTACCAGCACGGTGACAGGGTACCAAGAGACCCAGTACTTC. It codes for CTSTVTGYQETQYF.

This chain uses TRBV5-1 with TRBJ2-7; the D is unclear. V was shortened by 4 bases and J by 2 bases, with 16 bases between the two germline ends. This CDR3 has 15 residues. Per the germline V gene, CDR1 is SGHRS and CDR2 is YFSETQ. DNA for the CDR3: TGCGCCAGCAGCCCCACAGATTCCCCAACCTACGAGCAGTACTTC. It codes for CASSPTDSPTYEQYF.

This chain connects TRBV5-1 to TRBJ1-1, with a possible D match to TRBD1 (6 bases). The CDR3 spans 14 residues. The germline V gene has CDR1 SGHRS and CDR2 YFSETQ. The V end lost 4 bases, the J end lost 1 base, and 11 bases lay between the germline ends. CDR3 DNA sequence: TGCGCCAGCAGCAAGACAGGAGGGAACACTGAAGCTTTCTTT. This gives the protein CASSKTGGNTEAFF.

The CDR3 sequence is CASSPLAGSQNEKLFF. The CDR3 coding sequence is TGTGCCAGCTCACCGCTCGCGGGATCCCAGAATGAAAAACTGTTTTTT. The chain joins TRBV18 to TRBJ1-4; D remains ambiguous. The germline gives CDR1 KGHSH, CDR2 LQKENI. CDR3 length equals 16 residues. Trimming shortened V by 3 bases and J by 5 bases, and 16 bases separated the two germline ends.

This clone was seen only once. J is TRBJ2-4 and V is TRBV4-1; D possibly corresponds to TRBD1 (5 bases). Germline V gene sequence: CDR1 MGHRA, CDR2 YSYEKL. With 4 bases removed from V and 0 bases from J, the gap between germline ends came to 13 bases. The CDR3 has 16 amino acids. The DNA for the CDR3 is TGCGCCAGCAGCCGGTCAGACAGACTAGCCAAAAACATTCAGTACTTC. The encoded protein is CASSRSDRLAKNIQYF.

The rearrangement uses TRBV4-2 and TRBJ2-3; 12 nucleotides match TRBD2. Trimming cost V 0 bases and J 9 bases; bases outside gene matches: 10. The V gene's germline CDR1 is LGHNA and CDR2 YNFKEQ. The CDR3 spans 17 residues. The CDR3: CASSQETSGRRSGTQYF. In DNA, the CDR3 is TGTGCCAGCAGCCAAGAGACTAGCGGGAGACGTTCGGGGACGCAGTATTTT.